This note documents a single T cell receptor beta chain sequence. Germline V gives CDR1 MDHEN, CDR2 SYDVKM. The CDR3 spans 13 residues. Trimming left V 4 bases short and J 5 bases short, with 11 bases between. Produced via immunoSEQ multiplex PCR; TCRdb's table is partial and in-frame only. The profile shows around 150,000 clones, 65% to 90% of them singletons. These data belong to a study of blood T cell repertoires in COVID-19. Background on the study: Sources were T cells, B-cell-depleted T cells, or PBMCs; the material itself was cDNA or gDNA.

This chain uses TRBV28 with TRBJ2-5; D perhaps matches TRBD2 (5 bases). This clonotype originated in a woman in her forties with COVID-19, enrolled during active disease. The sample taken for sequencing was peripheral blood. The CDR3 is CASSSPSRETQYF. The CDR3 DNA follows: TGTGCCAGCAGTTCCCCTAGCAGGGAGACCCAGTACTTC.